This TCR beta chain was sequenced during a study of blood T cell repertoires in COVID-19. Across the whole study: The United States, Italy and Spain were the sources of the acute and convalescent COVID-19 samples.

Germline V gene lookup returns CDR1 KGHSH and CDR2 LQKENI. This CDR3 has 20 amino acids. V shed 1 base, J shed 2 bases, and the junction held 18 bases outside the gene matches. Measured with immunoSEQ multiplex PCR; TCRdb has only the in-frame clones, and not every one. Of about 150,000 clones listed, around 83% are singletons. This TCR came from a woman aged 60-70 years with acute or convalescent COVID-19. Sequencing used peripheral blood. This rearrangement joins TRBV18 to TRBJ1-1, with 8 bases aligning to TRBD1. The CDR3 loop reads CASSPLPPSSATGVNTEAFF. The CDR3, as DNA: TGTGCCAGCTCACCACTCCCCCCCAGTTCCGCGACAGGGGTAAACACTGAAGCTTTCTTT.